The T cell receptor (beta chain) under discussion was sequenced for a study of shared clonotypes between healthy human individuals. This clone appeared a few times. DNA at approximately 200 ng, roughly 30,000 T cell genomes, went into sorted-subset replicate PCRs. Profiling relied on immunoSEQ multiplex PCR, and the TCRdb table lists in-frame clones only, not all of them. The repertoire holds 300,000 to 400,000 clones, with around 70% as singletons. The clonotype originates from a man aged 25 to 40 in good health. The specimen sequenced was memory CD4+ T cells sorted from blood. Subset of the sample: CD45RA-negative fraction.

CDR3 sequence reads: CASSANRGRDGYTF. CDR3 sequence (DNA): TGTGCCAGCAGTGCCAACAGGGGGCGCGACGGCTACACCTTC. J is TRBJ1-2 and V is TRBV6-1, with TRBD1 matching over 9 bases. The germline V gene has CDR1 MNHNS and CDR2 SASEGT. V gave up 4 bases and J gave up 8 bases; unmatched junction bases: 8. This CDR3 comprises 14 residues.